This TCR beta chain was sequenced in a study of beta chain features in type 1 diabetes. General study results and limits: For TCRB rearrangement, an influence of HLA type remained unresolved here.

A remark on this clone: What it recognizes is unknown. At one end, the junction sequence differs from germline, possibly due to a read error.

The sequenced template was cDNA made from the entire isolated RNA. Only in-frame clones appear in the TCRdb table, and some are missing; sequencing was by immunoSEQ multiplex PCR. The sample includes 900,000 or so clones, under 20% of them seen just once. In germline, CDR1 is ENHRY, CDR2 SYGVKD. The CDR3 consists of 14 residues. The V and J genes are TRBV10-3 and TRBJ1-5; D is ambiguous. The receptor's source is a woman aged 18-29 years in good health. The source material was naive CD4+ T cells from blood. The CDR3, as DNA: TGTGCCAGCAGTTACTCCTCTGGGCTCCAGCCCCAGCATTTT. It is translated as CASSYSSGLQPQHF.